These 7 T cell receptor beta chains originate from one sample sequenced in a study of Graves' ophthalmopathy and Graves' hyperthyroidism. Investigators amplified TCR beta CDR3 regions from RNA transcripts. The library came from an HTBI-primed first-round RT-PCR and a second-round multiplex PCR. MiXCR, run by TCRdb on the multiplex PCR reads, gives a single entry per CDR3 protein. The sample records around 1.1 million distinct CDR3 sequences, about 35% being singletons. Sequencing was done on a sample of peripheral blood or thyroid tissue (not recorded which). Receptors originate from an adult man with Graves' hyperthyroidism.

This clonotype was seen ten or more times. The chain has TRBV20-1 and TRBJ2-2; possibly TRBD2 for D (6 bases). Germline lookup yields CDR1 DFQATT and CDR2 SNEGSKA (reference sequence). The germline V and J ends were trimmed by 6 bases and 7 bases, with 24 bases remaining between them. The CDR3 totals 16 residues. The CDR3 loop is CSATRAGLEYYGELFF. DNA for the CDR3: TGCAGTGCCACCCGAGCGGGCCTAGAGTATTACGGGGAGCTGTTTTTT.

Ten or more counts support this clonotype. The chain couples TRBV5-1 to TRBJ1-4, with 9 bases lining up with TRBD1. V lost 3 bases to trimming and J lost 8 bases; unmatched junction nucleotides: 8. The CDR3 extends over 15 amino acids. Per the germline V gene, CDR1 is SGHRS and CDR2 is YFSETQ. CDR3 bases: TGCGCCAGCAGCTCGCGGACAGGGGAGTACGAAAAACTGTTTTTT. Translation gives CASSSRTGEYEKLFF. The whole variable domain, filled in from reference TRBV5-1 and TRBJ1-4, reads KAGVTQTPRYLIKTRGQQVTLSCSPISGHRSVSWYQQTPGQGLQFLFEYFSETQRNKGNFPGRFSGRQFSNSRSEMNVSTLELGDSALYLCASSSRTGEYEKLFFGSGTQLSVL.

Many counts were recorded for this clonotype. This rearrangement joins TRBV19 to TRBJ2-7, with TRBD1 matching over 7 bases. The junction had 10 bases not matched to a gene; V was cut back by 7 bases and J by 4 bases. The CDR3 consists of 14 residues. Germline V CDR1 and CDR2: LNHDA, SQIVND (reference sequence). The CDR3 sequence is CASTPQGNGYEQYF. For the CDR3, the DNA is TGTGCCAGTACCCCACAGGGGAACGGGTACGAGCAGTACTTC.

This clonotype was found a few times. This chain links TRBV7-8 with TRBJ2-5; 10 bases are a match to TRBD2. V shed 6 bases and J 4 bases; nucleotides not matched to a gene: 17. The CDR3 is made up of 18 amino acids. Germline V gene sequence: CDR1 SGHVS, CDR2 FQNEAQ. In DNA form, the CDR3 reads TGTGCCAGCAGTTCCTACTATGGTCTAGCGGGGGTCAGAGAGACCCAGTACTTC. Residues: CASSSYYGLAGVRETQYF.

In this sample, this clonotype turned up many times. The chain combines TRBV2 with TRBJ2-7; D gene ambiguous. This CDR3 spans 14 amino acids. V gave up 7 bases and J gave up 0 bases, with 13 bases separating them. Germline loops: CDR1 SNHLY, CDR2 FYNNEI. The CDR3 here is CASTQTQSSYEQYF. CDR3 nucleotides: TGTGCCAGCACCCAAACCCAGAGCTCCTACGAGCAGTACTTC.

This clonotype was recorded at least ten times. Its ends do not fully match the called genes, so a read error is possible. This sequence joins TRBV6-5 and TRBJ2-7; D remains ambiguous. Germline V gives CDR1 MNHEY, CDR2 SVGAGI. The CDR3 extends over 13 amino acids. In nucleotides, the CDR3 is TGTGCCCGCAGGCCCTGCGACTCCTACGAGCAGTACTTC. Amino acid sequence: CARRPCDSYEQYF.

This clonotype came up many times. The chain combines TRBV2 with TRBJ2-7; 9 bases agree with TRBD1. Germline CDR1 reads SNHLY; CDR2 reads FYNNEI. V lost 8 bases to trimming and J lost 3 bases; unmatched junction nucleotides: 8. There are 14 residues in the CDR3. The CDR3 spells CASAGQGDYYEQYF. CDR3 in DNA: TGTGCCAGCGCGGGACAGGGCGATTACTACGAGCAGTACTTC.